This T cell receptor (beta chain) was captured by sequencing in a study of blood T cells in healthy people across ages. This clonotype has more than one count but fewer than ten. Its antigen is still unknown. Germline CDR1 is ENHRY and CDR2 is SYGVKD. There are 18 residues in the CDR3. V was pared by 8 bases and J by 4 bases, with 22 bases of the junction left unmatched. General study results and limits: Unknown donor CMV status possibly confounded expanded clonotype changes. Per million T cells, TCR beta diversity dropped roughly linearly as age increased. Diversity estimates drawn from one million T cells were deemed underestimates.

Alongside a J-beta primer mix, a sample-barcoded 5' primer served in a second PCR lasting roughly 6 to 11 cycles. A template-switch adaptor containing 12 random nucleotides labeled each cDNA molecule. One entry per CDR3 protein, called by TCRdb with MiXCR from the 5' RACE reads. The sample has roughly 900,000 distinct CDR3 sequences, around 26% seen once. The TCR was taken from a woman of 80 years or more in good health. Sequences were obtained from blood. The genes are TRBV10-3 and TRBJ2-7; 8 positions match TRBD1. CDR3 nucleotides: TGTGCCATCGGGGATTCCGGGACAGGTTTCGTGTCGAGGTACGAGCAGTACTTC. Amino acids: CAIGDSGTGFVSRYEQYF.